The 14 T cell receptor beta chains in this list originate from one sample, sequenced in a study of technical replicates of blood from a handful of donors. Measured with immunoSEQ multiplex PCR; TCRdb has only the in-frame clones, and not every one. The data hold approximately 75,000 clones, with 97% observed a single time. The source material was T cells isolated from PBMCs. The receptors shown here come from a human donor in good health.

This chain uses TRBV7-9 with TRBJ2-2; maybe TRBD1 (6 bases). The V end lost 1 base, the J end lost 3 bases, and 15 bases lay between the germline ends. The CDR3 spans 17 residues. Germline V gene data show CDR1 as SEHNR and CDR2 as FQNEAQ (reference sequence). The CDR3 nucleotides are TGTGCCAGCAGCTTAGGAACAGGGAGAAAAGACACCGGGGAGCTGTTTTTT. Translating it yields CASSLGTGRKDTGELFF.

J is TRBJ2-7 and V is TRBV15; 7 positions match TRBD2. V lost 0 bases to trimming and J lost 5 bases; unmatched junction nucleotides: 19. Germline CDR1 reads LNHNV; CDR2 reads YYDKDF (reference sequence). This CDR3 is 19 amino acids long. This chain's CDR3 is CATSRDGKGRGRVGDEQYF. The CDR3 DNA reads TGTGCCACCAGCAGAGATGGGAAAGGGAGGGGACGCGTCGGGGACGAGCAGTACTTC. Complete variable domain (other parts from reference TRBV15 and TRBJ2-7): DAMVIQNPRYQVTQFGKPVTLSCSQTLNHNVMYWYQQKSSQAPKLLFHYYDKDFNNEADTPDNFQSRRPNTSFCFLDIRSPGLGDTAMYLCATSRDGKGRGRVGDEQYFGPGTRLTVT.

V usage is TRBV13 and J usage is TRBJ1-2; maybe TRBD1 (5 bases). The V end lost 0 bases, the J end lost 4 bases, and 6 bases lay between the germline ends. Looked up from germline, CDR1 is PRHDT and CDR2 is FYEKMQ (reference sequence). The CDR3 length is 13 residues. The CDR3 nucleotides read TGTGCCAGCAGCTTAGGCAGGGTCTATGGCTACACCTTC. It is translated as CASSLGRVYGYTF. The variable domain in full, completed from reference TRBV13 and TRBJ1-2, reads AAGVIQSPRHLIKEKRETATLKCYPIPRHDTVYWYQQGPGQDPQFLISFYEKMQSDKGSIPDRFSAQQFSDYHSELNMSSLELGDSALYFCASSLGRVYGYTFGSGTRLTVV.

The chain carries TRBV27 and TRBJ1-2; TRBD1 matches at 11 bases. Germline CDR1 is MNHEY and CDR2 is SMNVEV (reference sequence). J lost 5 bases, V lost 6 bases, and 5 bases had no gene match. This CDR3 comprises 14 residues. The CDR3, as DNA: TGTGCCAGCAGCCCAGGACAGGGGGCGTATGGCTACACCTTC. It is translated as CASSPGQGAYGYTF.

This chain uses TRBV28 with TRBJ2-7; 7 nucleotides align to TRBD1. V lost 6 bases to trimming and J lost 0 bases; unmatched junction nucleotides: 5. The CDR3 consists of 14 residues. Germline CDR1 MDHEN, CDR2 SYDVKM. DNA of the CDR3: TGTGCCAGCAGGTACCGGGACAGCTCCTACGAGCAGTACTTC. It specifies CASRYRDSSYEQYF.

This chain uses TRBV29-1 with TRBJ1-2; 10 bases are a match to TRBD1. After removal of 6 bases from V and 7 bases from J, the junction contained 11 bases not matched to a gene. CDR3 size: 14 residues. Germline lookup yields CDR1 SQVTM and CDR2 ANQGSEA. DNA of the CDR3: TGCAGCGTCGACGGGGACAGGGGCAATGGTGGCTACACCTTC. Translating gives CSVDGDRGNGGYTF.

This clone was observed a few times. The chain employs TRBV7-9 and TRBJ1-1; 7 bases agree with TRBD1. Germline CDR1 reads SEHNR; CDR2 reads FQNEAQ (reference sequence). Losses at the gene ends were 5 bases for V and 1 base for J; bases not matched to a gene: 4. This CDR3 spans 14 amino acids. CDR3: CASSAGQKNTEAFF. The DNA for the CDR3 is TGTGCCAGCAGCGCGGGACAGAAGAACACTGAAGCTTTCTTT. Using reference TRBV7-9 and TRBJ1-1 for the parts outside the CDR3, the full variable domain is DTGVSQNPRHKITKRGQNVTFRCDPISEHNRLYWYRQTLGQGPEFLTYFQNEAQLEKSRLLSDRFSAERPKGSFSTLEIQRTEQGDSAMYLCASSAGQKNTEAFFGQGTRLTVV.

This clone was recorded once. This chain links TRBV7-2 with TRBJ1-5; D remains unclear. The germline gives CDR1 SGHTA, CDR2 FQGNSA. The CDR3 spans 14 residues. Trimming took off 1 base at V and 3 bases at J, with 7 bases between the two ends. In DNA, the CDR3 is TGTGCCAGCAGCTTAGATGGCCTCAATCAGCCCCAGCATTTT. It encodes CASSLDGLNQPQHF.

The chain carries TRBV4-1 and TRBJ2-7, with TRBD1 matching over 8 bases. This CDR3 region has 16 residues. The V gene end was trimmed by 1 base and the J gene end by 7 bases; junction bases not matched to a gene: 12. Germline lookup yields CDR1 MGHRA and CDR2 YSYEKL. CDR3 residues: CASSQASGGALREQYF. In DNA form, the CDR3 reads TGCGCCAGCAGCCAAGCGTCAGGGGGCGCGTTGAGGGAGCAGTACTTC.

This rearrangement joins TRBV10-3 to TRBJ1-4, with TRBD1 as a possible D gene (5 bases). The CDR3 sequence is 12 residues long. Germline V gives CDR1 ENHRY, CDR2 SYGVKD. V lost 11 bases, J lost 6 bases, and 13 bases lay in between. The CDR3 loop reads CASRGRDEKLFF. CDR3 DNA sequence: TGTGCCTCACGGGGGAGAGATGAAAAACTGTTTTTT.

This chain connects TRBV27 to TRBJ2-1, with 12 bases identical to TRBD2. Trimming cost V 3 bases and J 7 bases; bases outside gene matches: 4. This CDR3 spans 15 amino acids. The germline V gene has CDR1 MNHEY and CDR2 SMNVEV (reference sequence). The CDR3 region is CASSFSSGGANEQFF. DNA of the CDR3: TGTGCCAGCAGTTTCTCTAGCGGGGGGGCGAATGAGCAGTTCTTC.

On this clone itself: A read error may account for a junction end that differs from germline. V and J are TRBV7-7 and TRBJ1-1; maybe TRBD1 (6 bases). Germline CDR1 reads SSHAT; CDR2 reads FNYEAQ (reference sequence). The CDR3 consists of 13 residues. The CDR3 nucleotides read TGTGCTAGCAGCCCGGGACAACTAGCGGAAGCTTTCTTT. Translated, it gives CASSPGQLAEAFF.

This chain connects TRBV25-1 to TRBJ2-2; TRBD2 matches at 11 bases. Germline loops: CDR1 MGHDK, CDR2 SYGVNS. J was trimmed by 11 bases and V by 6 bases; bases with no gene match: 8. The CDR3 spans 14 residues. The CDR3 bases are TGTGCCAGCAGGGGGACTAGCGGAGAGCAAGAGCTGTTTTTT. Translation: CASRGTSGEQELFF.

The chain has TRBV27 and TRBJ2-7; D perhaps matches TRBD2 (6 bases). This CDR3 has 14 amino acids. The V gene lost 4 bases and the J gene lost 2 bases, with 12 bases spanning the gap. CDR1 is MNHEY, CDR2 SMNVEV, per germline (reference sequence). The CDR3 DNA sequence: TGTGCCAGCAGTTCGCTAACGGGAGCCTACGAGCAGTACTTC. This encodes CASSSLTGAYEQYF.